The 6 T cell receptor beta chains below come from one sample, sequenced in a study of memory CD4+ T cells and cytomegalovirus serostatus. The table came from immunoSEQ multiplex PCR; TCRdb's copy has only in-frame clones and leaves some out. Here the sample spans tens of thousands of clones, approximately 84% being singletons. The sort gate was single viable CD3+CD4+CD8-CD45RO+ cells for memory CD4+ T cells. The sample was memory CD4+ T cells from blood. The receptors derive from an adult in good health and CMV-seronegative.

The count of this clone is one. This chain links TRBV9 with TRBJ1-1; D unclear. This CDR3 spans 14 amino acids. V lost 2 bases, J lost 5 bases, and 13 bases lay in between. CDR1 SGDLS and CDR2 YYNGEE come from the germline V gene. The CDR3 here is CASSVGQRGTEAFF. The CDR3 bases are TGTGCCAGCAGCGTCGGCCAGCGTGGGACTGAAGCTTTCTTT.

The V and J genes are TRBV6-5 and TRBJ1-1; maybe TRBD1 (6 bases). CDR3 length equals 15 residues. V was cut by 6 bases and J by 5 bases, with 19 bases left in between. From germline, CDR1 is MNHEY and CDR2 SVGAGI. CDR3: CASRPTGMVFTEAFF. For the CDR3, the DNA is TGTGCCAGCAGACCTACAGGGATGGTCTTTACTGAAGCTTTCTTT.

The chain combines TRBV18 with TRBJ2-5; no reliable D call. The CDR3 spans 15 residues. Germline CDR1 is KGHSH and CDR2 is LQKENI. V dropped 1 base and J dropped 2 bases, with 11 bases sitting between them. CDR3 region: CASSPRGLGQETQYF. In nucleotides, the CDR3 is TGTGCCAGCTCACCACGGGGATTGGGTCAAGAGACCCAGTACTTC.

This clone was seen a handful of times. The chain has TRBV10-3 and TRBJ2-5; D might be TRBD2 (5 bases). Germline lookup yields CDR1 ENHRY and CDR2 SYGVKD. Trimming cost V 4 bases and J 5 bases, with 8 bases left between them. The CDR3 covers 12 residues. The CDR3 reads CAISAWRETQYF. CDR3 DNA: TGTGCCATCAGTGCCTGGAGGGAGACCCAGTACTTC.

The J gene is TRBJ2-7, the V gene TRBV7-8; 14 bases are shared with TRBD2. The CDR3 totals 18 residues. Germline-derived CDR1 and CDR2 are SGHVS and FQNEAQ. Unmatched junction bases numbered 11, after V lost 4 bases and J lost 3 bases. The CDR3 loop is CASSSRLAGGPGHYEQYF. The CDR3 DNA sequence: TGTGCCAGCAGCTCCCGACTAGCGGGGGGGCCAGGCCACTACGAGCAGTACTTC.

As for this clone: One end of the junction fails to match germline, which may point to a read error. CDR3 in amino acids: CASSLAGDQPQHF. In DNA form, the CDR3 reads TGCGCCAGCAGCTTGGCAGGGGATCAACCCCAGCATTTT. This chain links TRBV5-1 with TRBJ1-5, with D tentatively TRBD1 (6 bases). Per germline, CDR1 SGHRS and CDR2 YFSETQ. The CDR3 has 13 residues.